This passage covers 25 T cell receptor beta chains from one sample sequenced in a study of blood T cell repertoires in COVID-19. Sequenced by immunoSEQ multiplex PCR; TCRdb stores in-frame clones only, minus some. Here the sample spans 200,000 to 300,000 clones, around 84% being singletons. The source material was peripheral blood. These receptors all come from a man in his forties who had recovered from COVID-19.

The CDR3 here is CASSAPGGAGDTQYF. The CDR3 DNA reads TGTGCCAGCAGCGCCCCAGGCGGGGCGGGGGATACGCAGTATTTT. The chain uses TRBV9 and TRBJ2-3; D is possibly TRBD2 (6 bases). CDR1 and CDR2 from the germline V gene are SGDLS and YYNGEE. Trimming removed 3 bases at V and 6 bases at J, with 17 bases between. This CDR3 spans 15 amino acids.

This rearrangement joins TRBV27 to TRBJ2-2, with TRBD2 identical over 8 bases. The germline V gene encodes CDR1 MNHEY and CDR2 SMNVEV (reference sequence). There are 16 residues in the CDR3. Trimming took 5 bases from V and 6 from J; bases not matched to a gene: 11. The CDR3 is CASSPDGGEGSGELFF. The CDR3, as DNA: TGTGCCAGCAGTCCCGACGGGGGGGAGGGATCCGGGGAGCTGTTTTTT.

The V and J genes are TRBV5-4 and TRBJ2-1, with 11 nucleotides matching TRBD1. The CDR3 spans 16 residues. V trimming: 4 bases; J trimming: 0 bases; junction bases outside the gene matches: 3. Germline CDR1 and CDR2: SGHNT and YYREEE (reference sequence). CDR3 in DNA: TGTGCCAGCAGCCGGGGACAGGGGGGCTCCTACAATGAGCAGTTCTTC. Translated: CASSRGQGGSYNEQFF. The variable domain in full, with the rest retrieved from reference TRBV5-4 and TRBJ2-1, is ETGVTQSPTHLIKTRGQQVTLRCSSQSGHNTVSWYQQALGQGPQFIFQYYREEENGRGNFPPRFSGLQFPNYSSELNVNALELDDSALYLCASSRGQGGSYNEQFFGPGTRLTVL.

The J gene is TRBJ2-1, the V gene TRBV25-1; D is ambiguous. The V gene lost 8 bases and the J gene lost 0 bases, with 11 bases spanning the gap. CDR1 MGHDK and CDR2 SYGVNS come from the germline V gene. There are 14 residues in the CDR3. CDR3 coding DNA: TGTGCCAGCGGTTTAATTAGCTCCTACAATGAGCAGTTCTTC. It translates to CASGLISSYNEQFF.

The gene calls are TRBV5-1 and TRBJ2-1; 12 bases align to TRBD2. Germline CDR1 SGHRS, CDR2 YFSETQ. The J segment lost 10 bases and the V segment lost 0 bases, leaving 8 bases of the junction unmatched. This CDR3 contains 16 residues. The CDR3 DNA reads TGCGCCAGCAGCTTGGTCCCTAGCGGGGGGGCCGGGGAGCAGTTCTTC. Protein: CASSLVPSGGAGEQFF.

This clone was counted a few times. The chain carries TRBV14 and TRBJ2-1; 12 positions agree with TRBD2. The CDR3 has 15 residues. The germline V gene has CDR1 SGHDN and CDR2 FVKESK. With 5 bases clipped from V and 9 bases from J, the junction kept 8 bases outside the gene matches. The CDR3 bases are TGTGCCAGCAGCAGACGACTAGCGGGAGAGGTTGAGCAGTTCTTC. It yields the protein CASSRRLAGEVEQFF. Drawing the rest from reference TRBV14 and TRBJ2-1, the complete variable domain is EAGVTQFPSHSVIEKGQTVTLRCDPISGHDNLYWYRRVMGKEIKFLLHFVKESKQDESGMPNNRFLAERTGGTYSTLKVQPAELEDSGVYFCASSRRLAGEVEQFFGPGTRLTVL.

This chain uses TRBV5-1 with TRBJ2-2; the match to TRBD1 covers 8 bases. Germline loops: CDR1 SGHRS, CDR2 YFSETQ. CDR3 length: 17 amino acids. V trimming: 1 base; J trimming: 1 base; junction bases outside the gene matches: 6. CDR3 loop: CASSLRRQGMNTGELFF. CDR3 DNA sequence: TGCGCCAGCAGCTTGAGGAGACAGGGGATGAACACCGGGGAGCTGTTTTTT. Using reference TRBV5-1 and TRBJ2-2 for the parts outside the CDR3, the full variable domain is KAGVTQTPRYLIKTRGQQVTLSCSPISGHRSVSWYQQTPGQGLQFLFEYFSETQRNKGNFPGRFSGRQFSNSRSEMNVSTLELGDSALYLCASSLRRQGMNTGELFFGEGSRLTVL.

This chain joins TRBV7-2 and TRBJ2-5; D is possibly TRBD2 (5 bases). CDR1 SGHTA and CDR2 FQGNSA come from the germline V gene. This CDR3 region has 15 residues. Trimming took 1 base from V and 2 from J, leaving 11 bases between them. The CDR3 sequence: CASSLGGRNQETQYF. DNA for the CDR3: TGTGCCAGCAGCTTAGGCGGGCGAAATCAAGAGACCCAGTACTTC.

V gene TRBV10-3 combines with J gene TRBJ2-7; D is perhaps TRBD2 (6 bases). CDR3 length equals 12 residues. Trimming pared 8 bases from V and 4 bases from J, leaving 12 bases between. The germline CDR1 and CDR2 sequences are ENHRY and SYGVKD. CDR3 in amino acids: CAILGGEYEQYF. The CDR3 DNA reads TGTGCCATCCTCGGCGGGGAATACGAGCAGTACTTC.

The chain has TRBV5-8 and TRBJ1-4; the D is unclear. The CDR3 length is 13 residues. Trimming left V 7 bases short and J 8 bases short, with 15 bases between. Germline-derived CDR1 and CDR2 are SGHTS and YDEGEE. DNA for the CDR3: TGTGCCAGCTTCCGGCGGGGAGTGGAAAAACTGTTTTTT. Its translation is CASFRRGVEKLFF. The whole variable domain, filled in from reference TRBV5-8 and TRBJ1-4, reads EAGVTQSPTHLIKTRGQQATLRCSPISGHTSVYWYQQALGLGLQFLLWYDEGEERNRGNFPPRFSGRQFPNYSSELNVNALELEDSALYLCASFRRGVEKLFFGSGTQLSVL.

This chain joins TRBV4-3 and TRBJ2-1; D might be TRBD1 (6 bases). The germline gives CDR1 LGHNA, CDR2 YSLEER. The CDR3 contains 16 residues. Trimming left V 5 bases short and J 0 bases short, with 14 bases between. The CDR3 region is CASSSYRESSYNEQFF. In DNA form, the CDR3 reads TGCGCCAGCAGCTCATACAGGGAGAGCTCCTACAATGAGCAGTTCTTC.

The chain carries TRBV6-5 and TRBJ1-6; perhaps TRBD1 as D (6 bases). The V end lost 9 bases, the J end lost 8 bases, and 17 bases lay between the germline ends. Per the germline V gene, CDR1 is MNHEY and CDR2 is SVGAGI. This CDR3 is built from 14 residues. The CDR3 DNA sequence: TGTGCCAGTGAACCGGGACACAGGGATTCACCCCTCCACTTT. Residues: CASEPGHRDSPLHF.

The chain employs TRBV4-1 and TRBJ2-7; 12 positions agree with TRBD2. The CDR3 has 17 amino acids. Germline CDR1 reads MGHRA; CDR2 reads YSYEKL. Trimming cost V 2 bases and J 1 base; bases outside gene matches: 6. The CDR3 loop reads CASSQSPTSGGSYEQYF. In nucleotides, the CDR3 is TGCGCCAGCAGCCAAAGCCCGACTAGCGGGGGTTCCTACGAGCAGTACTTC.

The genes are TRBV30 and TRBJ1-1; D is unclear. Trimming shortened V by 2 bases and J by 7 bases, and 23 bases separated the two germline ends. The CDR3 spans 16 residues. CDR1 is GTSNPN, CDR2 SVGIG, per germline (reference sequence). The CDR3 sequence: CAWSKVNSRWALEAFF. CDR3 nucleotide sequence: TGTGCCTGGAGTAAAGTAAATAGTAGGTGGGCCCTTGAAGCTTTCTTT.

This chain links TRBV6-1 with TRBJ1-2; 8 bases align to TRBD1. Looked up from germline, CDR1 is MNHNS and CDR2 is SASEGT. This CDR3 comprises 20 residues. With V trimmed by 2 bases and J by 2 bases, 19 bases remained unmatched. CDR3 bases: TGTGCCAGCAGTGAAAGGGGTGGGAGACAGGGGATTCCAAAGAACTATGGCTACACCTTC. Residues: CASSERGGRQGIPKNYGYTF.

This rearrangement joins TRBV12-3 or TRBV12-4 to TRBJ2-1; D possibly corresponds to TRBD2 (5 bases). The V gene lost 3 bases and the J gene lost 10 bases, with 13 bases spanning the gap. The CDR3 has 13 amino acids. CDR3 protein: CASSFFRGWEQFF. Here the CDR3 DNA reads TGTGCCAGCAGTTTCTTCCGGGGATGGGAGCAGTTCTTC.

This rearrangement joins TRBV29-1 to TRBJ1-4, with TRBD1 as a possible D gene (5 bases). CDR1 and CDR2 from the germline V gene are SQVTM and ANQGSEA. The CDR3 runs 13 residues. V was clipped by 7 bases and J by 4 bases, with 13 bases between them. CDR3 protein: CSARDSYNEKLFF. The DNA for the CDR3 is TGCAGCGCTAGAGACAGCTATAATGAAAAACTGTTTTTT.

CDR3 in amino acids: CASRIQGLAGNTIYF. The CDR3 DNA sequence: TGTGCCAGCCGTATACAGGGGTTGGCTGGAAACACCATATATTTT. This chain joins TRBV6-5 and TRBJ1-3; 7 bases are shared with TRBD1. V shed 8 bases and J 2 bases; nucleotides not matched to a gene: 9. The CDR3 length is 15 residues. In germline, CDR1 is MNHEY, CDR2 SVGAGI.

The chain links TRBV12-3 or TRBV12-4 to TRBJ2-7, with 8 nucleotides matching TRBD2. The CDR3 has 13 amino acids. V lost 4 bases to trimming and J lost 3 bases; unmatched junction nucleotides: 2. The chain's CDR3 is CASSSTSVYEQYF. The CDR3 nucleotides read TGTGCCAGCAGTTCGACTAGCGTCTACGAGCAGTACTTC.

The V and J genes are TRBV1 and TRBJ2-7; the listed D gene, TRBD1, was not tested against the DNA. TRBV1 has pseudogene status. The CDR3 runs to 14 residues. As DNA, the CDR3 is TGCACCAGCAGCCAAGAATCAGGGTCCTACGAGCAGTACTTC. This codes for CTSSQESGSYEQYF.

This chain uses TRBV12-3 or TRBV12-4 with TRBJ2-3, with D perhaps TRBD1 (5 bases). This CDR3 spans 13 amino acids. The ends were cut back, 6 bases at V and 4 bases at J, with 11 bases in the middle. The CDR3 nucleotides read TGTGCCAGCAGAAAGACAGCTTCAGATACGCAGTATTTT. Protein product: CASRKTASDTQYF.

The chain joins TRBV5-1 to TRBJ1-1; a weak D match, TRBD1 (5 bases). V lost 0 bases, J lost 0 bases, and 12 bases lay in between. The CDR3 covers 16 residues. Per the germline V gene, CDR1 is SGHRS and CDR2 is YFSETQ. CDR3 protein: CASSLALQGMNTEAFF. The CDR3 DNA is TGCGCCAGCAGCTTGGCGTTGCAGGGTATGAACACTGAAGCTTTCTTT. Based on the CDR3 plus reference TRBV5-1 and TRBJ1-1, the full variable domain is KAGVTQTPRYLIKTRGQQVTLSCSPISGHRSVSWYQQTPGQGLQFLFEYFSETQRNKGNFPGRFSGRQFSNSRSEMNVSTLELGDSALYLCASSLALQGMNTEAFFGQGTRLTVV.

The rearrangement joins TRBV6-5 to TRBJ1-2; TRBD1 agrees at 9 bases. The CDR3 spans 13 residues. With V trimmed by 6 bases and J by 7 bases, 6 bases remained unmatched. The germline V gene encodes CDR1 MNHEY and CDR2 SVGAGI. CDR3 region: CASRGTGGGGYTF. CDR3 in DNA: TGTGCCAGCAGGGGTACAGGGGGCGGTGGCTACACCTTC.

This clone was seen more than once but under ten times. The chain has TRBV30 and TRBJ2-5; possibly TRBD2 for D (6 bases). V was cut by 2 bases and J by 4 bases, with 8 bases left in between. This CDR3 spans 12 amino acids. The germline V gene has CDR1 GTSNPN and CDR2 SVGIG (reference sequence). Here the CDR3 DNA reads TGTGCCTGGAGTCCCGGGGGAGAGACCCAGTACTTC. Translated: CAWSPGGETQYF.

V and J are TRBV7-2 and TRBJ2-7; 8 bases match TRBD2. CDR1 and CDR2 (germline): SGHTA, FQGNSA. After removal of 8 bases from V and 0 bases from J, the junction contained 12 bases not matched to a gene. CDR3 length equals 16 residues. The CDR3 coding sequence is TGTGCCAGCCGTGAGTTAGCGGGGTCTAGCTCCTACGAGCAGTACTTC. Protein: CASRELAGSSSYEQYF.